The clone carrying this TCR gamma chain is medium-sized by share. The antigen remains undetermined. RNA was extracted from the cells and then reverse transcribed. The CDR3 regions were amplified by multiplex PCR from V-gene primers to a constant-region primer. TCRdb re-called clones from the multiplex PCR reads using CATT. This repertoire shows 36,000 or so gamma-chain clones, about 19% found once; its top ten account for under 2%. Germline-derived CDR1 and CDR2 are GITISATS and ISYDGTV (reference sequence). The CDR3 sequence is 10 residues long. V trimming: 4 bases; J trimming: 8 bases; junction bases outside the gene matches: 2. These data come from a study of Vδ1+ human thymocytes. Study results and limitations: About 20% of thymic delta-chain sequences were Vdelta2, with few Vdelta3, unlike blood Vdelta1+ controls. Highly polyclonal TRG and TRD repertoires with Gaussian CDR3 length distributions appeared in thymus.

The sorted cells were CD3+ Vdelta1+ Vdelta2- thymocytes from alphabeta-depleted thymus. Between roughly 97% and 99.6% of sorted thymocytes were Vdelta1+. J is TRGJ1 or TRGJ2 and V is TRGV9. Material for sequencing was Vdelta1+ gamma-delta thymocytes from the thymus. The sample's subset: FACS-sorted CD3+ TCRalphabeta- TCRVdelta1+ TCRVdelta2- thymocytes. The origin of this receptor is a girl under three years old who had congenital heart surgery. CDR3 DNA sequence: TGTGCCTTGTGGGATGATAAGAAACTCTTT. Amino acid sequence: CALWDDKKLF.